This record covers a single T cell receptor beta chain. Additional DNA sequences in this sample encode the identical CDR3. Assay: immunoSEQ multiplex PCR; the TCRdb copy retains only in-frame clones and omits some. The sample carries under 250,000 clones, 65% to 85% recorded once. Germline CDR1 ENHRY, CDR2 SYGVKD. Trimming cost V 6 bases and J 1 base, with 9 bases left between them. The CDR3 loop spans 13 amino acids. This entry is derived from a study of blood T cell repertoires in COVID-19. This clonotype was sampled from a woman in her forties who had recovered from COVID-19. V usage is TRBV10-3 and J usage is TRBJ1-1, with a weak D call TRBD1 (5 bases). Sequencing was done on a sample of peripheral blood. The CDR3 spells CAIRGTGNTEAFF. The CDR3 DNA reads as TGTGCCATCAGAGGCACAGGGAACACTGAAGCTTTCTTT.